This TCR beta chain came from a study of graft-versus-host responses after intestinal transplantation. As for the study in general: Transplant types were multivisceral, liver-intestinal, or isolated intestinal. General study findings and limits: Circulating GvH clones peaking coincided with falling HvG clones soon after transplant. The recipient marrow held GvH clones, and some of them showed up first in ileum or blood.

From germline, CDR1 is MNHEY and CDR2 SMNVEV (reference sequence). This CDR3 comprises 11 residues. V lost 5 bases to trimming and J lost 5 bases, with 7 bases between them. Only a few counts were recorded for this clone. The antigen remains undetermined. Method: immunoSEQ multiplex PCR; TCRdb's copy keeps in-frame clones and lacks some. The sample shows about 110,000 clones, 90% to 95% of them seen only once. The sequencing used unstimulated CD8+ T cells sorted from spleen or lymph node cells, collected before transplant. The V call is TRBV27, the J call TRBJ2-7; D is uncertain. The clonotype comes from a human donor who was the organ donor for an intestinal transplant. Here the CDR3 DNA reads TGTGCCAGCAGTGGCCGGGACGAGCAGTACTTC. This sequence encodes CASSGRDEQYF.